This is a list of T cell receptor beta chains from one sample in a study of PD-L1 blockade in urothelial cancer. TCRdb's copy holds only in-frame clones and misses some; the assay was immunoSEQ multiplex PCR. Seen here are 42,000 or so clones, 82% observed once, and the top ten hold about 13%. The sample in question was PBMCs, obtained around atezolizumab (anti-PD-L1) treatment. These receptors were obtained from a man aged 55 to 70 with urothelial cancer. Both conserved end residues are trimmed from each CDR3.

J: TRBJ2-6; V: TRBV28; CDR3: ASRLGLTGGANVLT
J: TRBJ2-3; V: TRBV28; CDR3: ASSSTSGRARRRDTQY
J: TRBJ2-7; V: TRBV7-9; CDR3: ASSFSGVPEQY
J: TRBJ1-2; V: TRBV2; CDR3: ASSEWQGETGYT
J: TRBJ2-1; V: TRBV7-2; CDR3: ASGAFGNEQF
J: TRBJ2-7; V: TRBV9; CDR3: ASSVGGLAGDEQY
J: TRBJ1-1; V: TRBV29-1; CDR3: SVEGHEAATEAF
J: TRBJ2-7; V: TRBV28; CDR3: ASGTTAYEQY
J: TRBJ1-1; V: TRBV12-5; CDR3: ASGLAAGGTEAF
J: TRBJ1-2; V: TRBV28; CDR3: ASSFRDRGIQGYT
J: TRBJ2-1; V: TRBV11-3; CDR3: ASSLGMAGASEQF
J: TRBJ2-7; V: TRBV10-3; CDR3: AISVDRAGGEQY
J: TRBJ1-5; V: TRBV2; CDR3: ASTVQQGRSQPQH
J: TRBJ2-3; V: TRBV19; CDR3: ASTFGTSGSTDTQY
J: TRBJ1-5; V: TRBV9; CDR3: ASSVVAGSPNQPQH
J: TRBJ2-1; V: TRBV5-4; CDR3: ASSWRLVRHEQF
J: TRBJ1-2; V: TRBV13; CDR3: ASRVGGDLNYGYT
J: TRBJ2-1; V: TRBV4-3; CDR3: ASSQGASGEQF
J: TRBJ2-1; V: TRBV7-9; CDR3: ASSFSTHQRGRYNEQF
J: TRBJ1-1; V: TRBV5-5; CDR3: ASSSTGGTEAF
J: TRBJ1-4; V: TRBV6-5; CDR3: ASRTGATNEKLF
J: TRBJ1-1; V: TRBV5-6; CDR3: ASSSGISAF
J: TRBJ2-1; V: TRBV28; CDR3: ASTQTSGRDNEQF
J: TRBJ1-6; V: TRBV7-9; CDR3: ASGRGAGNSPLH